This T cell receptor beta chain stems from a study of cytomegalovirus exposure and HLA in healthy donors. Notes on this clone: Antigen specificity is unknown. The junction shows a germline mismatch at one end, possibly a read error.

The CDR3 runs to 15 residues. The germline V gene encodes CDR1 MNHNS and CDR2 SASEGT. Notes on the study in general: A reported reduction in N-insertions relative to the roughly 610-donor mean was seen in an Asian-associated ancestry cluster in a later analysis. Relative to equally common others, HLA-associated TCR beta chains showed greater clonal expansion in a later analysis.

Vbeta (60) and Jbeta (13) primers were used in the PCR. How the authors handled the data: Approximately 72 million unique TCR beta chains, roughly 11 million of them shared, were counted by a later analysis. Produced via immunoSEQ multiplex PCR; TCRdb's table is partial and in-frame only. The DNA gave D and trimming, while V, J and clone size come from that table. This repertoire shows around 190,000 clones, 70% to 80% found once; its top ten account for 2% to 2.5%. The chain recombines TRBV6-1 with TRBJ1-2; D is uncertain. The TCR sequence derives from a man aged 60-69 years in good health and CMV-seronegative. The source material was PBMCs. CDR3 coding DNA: TGTGCCAGCAGTGAAAGACGGGGAGCCGGGTATGGCTACCCCTTC. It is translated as CASSERRGAGYGYPF.